This TCR beta chain appears in the sequencing data of a study of blood T cell repertoires in COVID-19. Study information: Some COVID-19 samples were acute and others convalescent; all came from the United States, Italy and Spain. T cells, B-cell-depleted T cells, or PBMCs provided the cDNA or gDNA that served as material.

Original analysis: Amplification with reference gene primers provided the estimates of nucleated cell counts. Using immunoSEQ multiplex PCR, the repertoire was profiled, and TCRdb retains in-frame clones only, with some absent. The DNA gave D and trimming, while V, J and clone size come from that table. The data show around 25,000 clones, around 81% seen once. Per the germline V gene, CDR1 is SGDLS and CDR2 is YYNGEE. Trimming removed 4 bases from V and 6 bases from J; junction bases left unmatched: 4. The length of the CDR3 is 13 residues. The source of this sequence is a man aged 65 to 79 with acute or convalescent COVID-19. Sequencing used peripheral blood. This chain uses TRBV9 with TRBJ2-4; TRBD1 matches 7 bases. CDR3: CASSPRQGNIQYF. CDR3 nucleotides: TGTGCCAGCAGCCCAAGACAGGGAAACATTCAGTACTTC.